This is a list of T cell receptor beta chains from one sample in a study of lymphopenia after photon versus proton radiotherapy. Libraries were prepared by immunoSEQ multiplex PCR; TCRdb keeps only in-frame clonotypes and omits some of them. The repertoire holds 20,000 to 25,000 clones, about 93% seen once, with approximately 9.4% in the top ten. The sample in question was peripheral blood, obtained from a patient treated with proton-based radiotherapy. The receptors come from a woman aged 70 to 79 with pancreatic cancer. Some clones in this sample may be carry-over from other donors' samples. The CDR3 runs from the conserved cysteine through the conserved F or W. A D gene is named only where the DNA matches it firmly. Rows give clone size only sometimes, using once, few, many, or a class for an expanded clone.

. | . | TRBJ1-1 | TRBV29-1 | TGCAGCGTTGATGAGTTGAGTGCGCGCAGGGAAGCTTTCTTT | CSVDELSARREAFF
. | TRBD2 | TRBJ2-2 | TRBV10-3 | TGTGCCATCAAGCGGGACTGGGGGGGGAACACCGGGGAGCTGTTTTTT | CAIKRDWGGNTGELFF
. | TRBD1 | TRBJ2-1 | TRBV27 | TGTGCCAGCAGACCGACAGGGAATAAGTTGGAGCAGTTCTTC | CASRPTGNKLEQFF
. | . | TRBJ1-3 | TRBV2 | TGTGCCAGCAGTGAATACGGCCGGAACACCATATATTTT | CASSEYGRNTIYF
. | . | TRBJ2-1 | TRBV18 | TGTGCCAGCTCATCGGGGAATGAGCAGTTCTTC | CASSSGNEQFF
. | . | TRBJ2-1 | TRBV27 | TGTGCCAGCACCCTGGGGAATGAGCAGTTCTTC | CASTLGNEQFF
. | . | TRBJ2-5 | TRBV7-2 | TGTGCCAGCAGCTTTGGGGGACCCCAAGAGACCCAGTACTTC | CASSFGGPQETQYF
. | TRBD2 | TRBJ2-5 | TRBV25-1 | TGTGCCAGCAGTGAAGGGGGGGTTGGAGGGGAACGGGAGACCCAGTACTTC | CASSEGGVGGERETQYF
. | TRBD1 | TRBJ1-4 | TRBV19 | TGTGCCAGTAGTATAAGGGGACAGGCTAATGAAAAACTGTTTTTT | CASSIRGQANEKLFF
once | . | TRBJ2-5 | TRBV7-2 | TGTGCCAGCAGCTTAGAAGTATCAGAGACCCAGTACTTC | CASSLEVSETQYF
once | TRBD2 | TRBJ2-3 | TRBV5-4 | TGTGCCAGCAGCTGGGCTAGCGGGGGGGGCACAGATACGCAGTATTTT | CASSWASGGGTDTQYF